Following are 4 T cell receptor beta chains from one sample sequenced in a study of T-cell memory formation after mild COVID-19. MiXCR, applied by TCRdb to the 5' RACE reads, yields one record per CDR3 protein. The repertoire has 350,000 to 550,000 distinct CDR3 sequences, approximately 19% of them found once; the top ten carry roughly 21%. The sequenced sample consisted of PBMCs or a T cell subset sorted from them (not recorded which). Receptors originate from a man younger than 35 who had mild COVID-19 (a few samples of this study predate the infection). Cell type and time point are not known.

The chain employs TRBV20-1 and TRBJ2-1; no clear D gene. The V gene lost 6 bases and the J gene lost 6 bases, with 9 bases spanning the gap. CDR3 length: 11 residues. Germline assignment: CDR1 DFQATT and CDR2 SNEGSKA (reference sequence). CDR3 sequence: CSAVAINEQFF. The CDR3 bases are TGCAGTGCAGTCGCCATCAATGAGCAGTTCTTC.

This clonotype was detected only a few times. This chain's CDR3 is CASSPLGRESNQPQHF. CDR3 DNA: TGTGCCAGCAGCCCCCTAGGGAGGGAGAGCAATCAGCCCCAGCATTTT. V is TRBV7-2 and J is TRBJ1-5; D not resolved. Germline V lookup: CDR1 SGHTA, CDR2 FQGNSA. This CDR3 spans 16 amino acids. Trimming took off 5 bases at V and 1 base at J, with 15 bases between the two ends.

This clonotype has a count of ten or more. This chain joins TRBV5-1 and TRBJ2-3, with D possibly being TRBD1 (5 bases). This CDR3 region has 17 residues. The V end lost 0 bases, the J end lost 1 base, and 15 bases lay between the germline ends. Germline CDR1 is SGHRS and CDR2 is YFSETQ. For the CDR3, the DNA is TGCGCCAGCAGCTTGGTGTGGGTGCAGGGCGGCACAGATACGCAGTATTTT. This translates into CASSLVWVQGGTDTQYF. The full variable domain, rest sourced from reference TRBV5-1 and TRBJ2-3, is KAGVTQTPRYLIKTRGQQVTLSCSPISGHRSVSWYQQTPGQGLQFLFEYFSETQRNKGNFPGRFSGRQFSNSRSEMNVSTLELGDSALYLCASSLVWVQGGTDTQYFGPGTRLTVL.

This clonotype was observed a few times. This chain uses TRBV12-3 or TRBV12-4 with TRBJ1-6; D is undetermined. The CDR3 spans 14 residues. Trimming took off 6 bases at V and 10 bases at J, with 16 bases between the two ends. For the CDR3, the DNA is TGTGCCAGCAGCAACGCTCTTTTTGGATCACCCCTCCACTTT. Its protein is CASSNALFGSPLHF.